This T cell receptor (beta chain) was observed in a study of T cell responses to AZD1222 COVID-19 vaccine. Study-wide results and limits: Following two doses of AZD1222, Spike-specific TCR breadth and depth rose.

Concerning this clone itself: Antigen: not known.

This CDR3 spans 14 amino acids. Germline V gene lookup returns CDR1 LNHDA and CDR2 SQIVND (reference sequence). Unmatched junction bases numbered 4, after V lost 5 bases and J lost 5 bases. The assay was immunoSEQ multiplex PCR, and TCRdb's table has in-frame clones only and misses some. This sample has about 130,000 clones; just over 85% occur once, and the top ten carry approximately 20%. This rearrangement joins TRBV19 to TRBJ1-5; 9 nucleotides line up with TRBD1. This receptor was taken from an adult in good health. Sequencing was performed on peripheral blood, taken on day 0 of AZD1222 vaccination. In nucleotides, the CDR3 is TGTGCCAGTAGTGCACAGGGGGCTGATCAGCCCCAGCATTTT. Its protein is CASSAQGADQPQHF.